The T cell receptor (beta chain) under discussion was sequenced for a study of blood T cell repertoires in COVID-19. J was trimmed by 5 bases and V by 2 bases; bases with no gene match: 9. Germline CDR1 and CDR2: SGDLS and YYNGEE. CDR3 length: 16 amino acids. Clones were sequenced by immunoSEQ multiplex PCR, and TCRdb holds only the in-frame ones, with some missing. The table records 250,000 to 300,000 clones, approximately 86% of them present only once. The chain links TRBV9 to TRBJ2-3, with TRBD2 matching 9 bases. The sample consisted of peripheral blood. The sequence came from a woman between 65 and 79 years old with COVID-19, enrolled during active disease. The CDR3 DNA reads TGTGCCAGCAGCGTGGGCCCCGGCGGGGGGGGAGATACGCAGTATTTT. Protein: CASSVGPGGGGDTQYF. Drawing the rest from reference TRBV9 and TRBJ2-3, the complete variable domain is DSGVTQTPKHLITATGQRVTLRCSPRSGDLSVYWYQQSLDQGLQFLIQYYNGEERAKGNILERFSAQQFPDLHSELNLSSLELGDSALYFCASSVGPGGGGDTQYFGPGTRLTVL.